A single sample gave rise to the 21 T cell receptor beta chains below, sequenced in a study of blood T cell repertoires in COVID-19 (dated by TCRdb to the early 2020s). The library came from the immunoSEQ multiplex PCR assay. Drawn from immuneACCESS, this table holds only the in-frame rearrangements with V and J called that TCRdb kept. Clones are partly lost; checked studies trace under half to an unresolved V gene and leave the rest unexplained. This sample comprises about 130,000 clones, about four fifths of them detected only once. The ten largest clones add up to about 18% of the sample. Sequencing used PBMCs or T cells enriched from blood (not recorded which). The receptors shown here come from a man aged 30 to 39 who had recovered from COVID-19.

The chain employs TRBV7-9 and TRBJ1-1; D might be TRBD1 (5 bases). This CDR3 has 16 amino acids. V was pared by 2 bases and J by 1 base, with 14 bases between. From germline, CDR1 is SEHNR and CDR2 FQNEAQ (reference sequence). The DNA of the CDR3 is TGTGCCAGCAGCTTATTTCAGGGAATATCGAACACTGAAGCTTTCTTT. As protein: CASSLFQGISNTEAFF.

This clone was seen ten or more times. This chain uses TRBV14 with TRBJ2-5; TRBD1 might be the D (6 bases). Trimming removed 1 base from V and 7 bases from J, with 13 bases in between. The CDR3 contains 14 residues. Per germline, CDR1 SGHDN and CDR2 FVKESK. The CDR3 loop reads CASSQASGRGTQYF. In DNA form, the CDR3 reads TGTGCCAGCAGCCAAGCGTCTGGCAGGGGGACCCAGTACTTC.

V is TRBV30 and J is TRBJ2-2; TRBD2 agrees at 11 bases. The V gene end was trimmed by 1 base and the J gene end by 5 bases; junction bases not matched to a gene: 6. The CDR3 covers 16 residues. Per the germline V gene, CDR1 is GTSNPN and CDR2 is SVGIG (reference sequence). The CDR3 spells CAWSDVTSGRTGELFF. In DNA, the CDR3 is TGTGCCTGGAGTGATGTCACTAGCGGGAGAACCGGGGAGCTGTTTTTT.

In this sample, this clone turned up once. The chain employs TRBV2 and TRBJ1-6; 7 bases map to TRBD1. The CDR3 runs to 16 residues. Germline trimming cut 4 bases from V and 6 bases from J; bases unmatched to any gene: 9. CDR1 is SNHLY and CDR2 is FYNNEI in the germline V gene. As DNA, the CDR3 is TGTGCCAGCAGTGCCTCGACAGGGAGGATTAATTCACCCCTCCACTTT. Residues: CASSASTGRINSPLHF.

The chain links TRBV7-9 to TRBJ2-5; TRBD1 agrees at 7 bases. Germline trimming cut 5 bases from V and 2 bases from J; bases unmatched to any gene: 8. CDR1 and CDR2 (germline): SEHNR, FQNEAQ (reference sequence). The CDR3 is 15 amino acids. This CDR3 is CASSAYRDRQETQYF. CDR3 bases: TGTGCCAGCAGCGCTTATCGGGACAGACAAGAGACCCAGTACTTC.

This clone was recorded only once. The chain employs TRBV4-2 and TRBJ2-2, with 11 bases aligning to TRBD2. Trimming took 1 base from V and 6 from J; bases not matched to a gene: 4. Germline values: CDR1 LGHNA, CDR2 YNFKEQ. CDR3 length: 16 residues. The CDR3 DNA sequence: TGTGCCAGCAGCCAAGCACTAGCGGGAGTACCCGGGGAGCTGTTTTTT. Encoded protein: CASSQALAGVPGELFF.

The V gene is TRBV27, the J gene TRBJ1-6; a possible D gene is TRBD1 (5 bases). The CDR3 extends over 15 amino acids. With 1 base removed from V and 16 bases from J, the gap between germline ends came to 20 bases. Per the germline V gene, CDR1 is MNHEY and CDR2 is SMNVEV (reference sequence). The CDR3: CASSLWDIRGLWLHF. In DNA form, the CDR3 reads TGTGCCAGCAGTTTATGGGATATCCGGGGGTTGTGGCTCCACTTT.

The chain employs TRBV5-4 and TRBJ1-3, with a possible D match to TRBD1 (6 bases). The CDR3 spans 15 residues. Trimming shortened V by 4 bases and J by 4 bases, and 15 bases separated the two germline ends. Germline-derived CDR1 and CDR2 are SGHNT and YYREEE (reference sequence). The CDR3 nucleotides read TGTGCCAGCAGCGGGGACAACCGGGCAGGAAACACCATATATTTT. Translating gives CASSGDNRAGNTIYF.

This rearrangement joins TRBV4-1 to TRBJ1-4; D may be TRBD1 (6 bases). Germline V gives CDR1 MGHRA, CDR2 YSYEKL. CDR3 length: 15 residues. V gave up 4 bases and J gave up 7 bases, with 16 bases separating them. This CDR3 reads CASSPPGGGVEKLFF. CDR3 DNA sequence: TGCGCCAGCAGCCCTCCGGGTGGGGGCGTTGAAAAACTGTTTTTT.

This sequence joins TRBV4-1 and TRBJ2-1; D possibly corresponds to TRBD1 (6 bases). V dropped 4 bases and J dropped 5 bases, with 12 bases sitting between them. This CDR3 spans 14 amino acids. CDR1 is MGHRA, CDR2 YSYEKL, per germline. The CDR3 nucleotides are TGCGCCAGCAGCCGGCGGACAGAAAACAATGAGCAGTTCTTC. Amino acids: CASSRRTENNEQFF.

This chain uses TRBV6-5 with TRBJ1-5; D call uncertain. This CDR3 is built from 14 residues. The germline V and J ends were trimmed by 6 bases and 0 bases, with 9 bases remaining between them. Per the germline V gene, CDR1 is MNHEY and CDR2 is SVGAGI. The CDR3 sequence: CASRTLDSNQPQHF. The CDR3, as DNA: TGTGCCAGCAGGACATTGGATAGCAATCAGCCCCAGCATTTT.

V is TRBV5-1 and J is TRBJ1-2; D is ambiguous. CDR3 length: 20 amino acids. The germline V gene encodes CDR1 SGHRS and CDR2 YFSETQ. Between the trimmed V and J ends, which lost 0 bases and 4 bases, there was a span of 28 bases. The CDR3 DNA reads TGCGCCAGCAGCTTGGCCGGTGGCACCGAGAGAACAGCTTCGGCCTATGGCTACACCTTC. Protein product: CASSLAGGTERTASAYGYTF.

V and J are TRBV10-3 and TRBJ1-1; 7 positions agree with TRBD1. The CDR3 loop spans 15 amino acids. V lost 6 bases and J lost 0; bases outside the gene matches: 7. Germline V gene sequence: CDR1 ENHRY, CDR2 SYGVKD. The CDR3 DNA reads TGTGCCATCAGAGGACAGGCCGACCTGAACACTGAAGCTTTCTTT. It encodes CAIRGQADLNTEAFF.

The rearrangement uses TRBV11-2 and TRBJ1-1; TRBD1 agrees at 9 bases. J lost 3 bases, V lost 6 bases, and 2 bases had no gene match. CDR1 is SGHAT, CDR2 FQNNGV, per germline. This CDR3 contains 13 residues. This CDR3 reads CASRQGADTEAFF. As DNA, the CDR3 is TGTGCCAGCAGACAGGGGGCGGACACTGAAGCTTTCTTT. Using reference TRBV11-2 and TRBJ1-1 for the parts outside the CDR3, the full variable domain is EAGVAQSPRYKIIEKRQSVAFWCNPISGHATLYWYQQILGQGPKLLIQFQNNGVVDDSQLPKDRFSAERLKGVDSTLKIQPAKLEDSAVYLCASRQGADTEAFFGQGTRLTVV.

This chain uses TRBV10-3 with TRBJ2-1; D uncertain. The V and J ends lost 10 bases and 4 bases respectively, with 14 bases between them. The germline V gene has CDR1 ENHRY and CDR2 SYGVKD. The CDR3 runs to 13 residues. In nucleotides, the CDR3 is TGTGCCACCCAGGCGAACCTTTACAATGAGCAGTTCTTC. Residues: CATQANLYNEQFF.

The chain employs TRBV9 and TRBJ2-3, with D possibly being TRBD1 (5 bases). V was pared by 0 bases and J by 1 base, with 12 bases between. This CDR3 has 16 amino acids. Per the germline V gene, CDR1 is SGDLS and CDR2 is YYNGEE. CDR3 sequence reads: CASSVDTGRGTDTQYF. The CDR3 region has the DNA TGTGCCAGCAGCGTAGATACAGGAAGGGGCACAGATACGCAGTATTTT.

The chain employs TRBV6-2 or TRBV6-3 and TRBJ2-4; 11 positions agree with TRBD1. Per germline, CDR1 MNHEY and CDR2 SVGEGT. This CDR3 comprises 18 residues. The junction had 10 bases not matched to a gene; V was cut back by 5 bases and J by 1 base. The CDR3 loop is CASSVPGQGVAAKNIQYF. CDR3 in DNA: TGTGCCAGCAGTGTACCGGGACAGGGGGTTGCGGCCAAAAACATTCAGTACTTC.

This chain connects TRBV11-2 to TRBJ2-5; 10 bases match TRBD1. Trimming cost V 5 bases and J 4 bases; bases outside gene matches: 1. The CDR3 runs to 13 residues. Germline V gives CDR1 SGHAT, CDR2 FQNNGV. CDR3 DNA: TGTGCCAGCAGCCGGGACAGGGGAGAGACCCAGTACTTC. It codes for CASSRDRGETQYF.

The CDR3 bases are TGTGCCAGCAGCTTAAGCCACGGGGATACGCAGTATTTT. Encoded protein: CASSLSHGDTQYF. The rearrangement links TRBV7-3 to TRBJ2-3; unclear D gene. Germline V gene data show CDR1 as SGHTA and CDR2 as FQGTGA. V lost 1 base and J 6 bases, leaving 8 bases between the germline ends. The CDR3 loop spans 13 amino acids.

V and J are TRBV25-1 and TRBJ1-2; 7 nucleotides match TRBD1. The V gene end was trimmed by 5 bases and the J gene end by 6 bases; junction bases not matched to a gene: 12. Germline-derived CDR1 and CDR2 are MGHDK and SYGVNS. This CDR3 is 15 amino acids long. The CDR3: CASSPRKGALHGYTF. The CDR3 bases are TGTGCCAGCAGTCCCCGAAAGGGGGCTCTTCATGGCTACACCTTC.

This rearrangement joins TRBV11-2 to TRBJ2-5, with 8 bases that match TRBD1. The V gene's germline CDR1 is SGHAT and CDR2 FQNNGV. The CDR3 loop spans 15 amino acids. The V segment lost 5 bases and the J segment 5 bases; nucleotides outside the gene matches: 10. The CDR3 loop is CASSRGQGGDETQYF. The CDR3 coding sequence is TGTGCCAGCAGCCGAGGACAGGGCGGGGATGAGACCCAGTACTTC.